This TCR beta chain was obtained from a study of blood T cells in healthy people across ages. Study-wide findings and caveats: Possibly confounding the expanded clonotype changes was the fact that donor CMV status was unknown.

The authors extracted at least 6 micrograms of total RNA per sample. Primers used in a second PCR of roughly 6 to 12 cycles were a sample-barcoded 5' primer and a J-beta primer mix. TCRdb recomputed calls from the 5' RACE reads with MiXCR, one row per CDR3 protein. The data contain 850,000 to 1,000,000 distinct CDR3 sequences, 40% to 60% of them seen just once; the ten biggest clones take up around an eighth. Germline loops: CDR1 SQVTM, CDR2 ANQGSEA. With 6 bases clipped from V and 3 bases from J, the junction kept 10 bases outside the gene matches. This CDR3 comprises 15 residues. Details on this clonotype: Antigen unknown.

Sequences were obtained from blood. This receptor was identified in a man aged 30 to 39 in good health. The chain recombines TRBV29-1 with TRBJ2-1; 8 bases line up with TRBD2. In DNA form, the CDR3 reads TGCAGCGTGGCACTCTCGGGGGGGCTCTACAATGAGCAGTTCTTC. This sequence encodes CSVALSGGLYNEQFF.